This entry lists 11 T cell receptor beta chains sequenced from one sample in a study of blood T cells in healthy people across ages. Sample-barcoded 5' priming and a J-beta primer mix drove a second PCR of 7 to 11 cycles. MiXCR, applied by TCRdb to the 5' RACE reads, yields one record per CDR3 protein. Among 1.5 million to 2 million distinct CDR3 sequences listed, roughly 27% were seen once. The sample consisted of blood. The receptor source for this set is a woman between 25 and 40 years old in good health.

This clonotype turned up a few times. A read error is possible here, since a much larger clone lies one base away. The rearrangement links TRBV14 to TRBJ1-1; no reliable D call. CDR1 and CDR2 (germline): SGHDN, FVKESK. Trimming cost V 7 bases and J 1 base, with 10 bases left between them. The CDR3 is 13 amino acids. As DNA, the CDR3 is TGTGCCAGCAACAAGGGTTCGAACACTGAAGCTTTCTTT. Its translation: CASNKGSNTEAFF.

A word on this clonotype: A much more abundant neighbour one base away suggests this may be a read error. This chain connects TRBV12-3 or TRBV12-4 to TRBJ2-3; 7 nucleotides match TRBD1. CDR3 length: 15 amino acids. Germline trimming cut 7 bases from V and 1 base from J; bases unmatched to any gene: 8. In nucleotides, the CDR3 is TGTGCCAGCAACGCCCCTGACAGGGGCACAGATACGCAGTATTTT. It specifies CASNAPDRGTDTQYF.

This clonotype occurred once. Sequence at one end of the junction differs from germline and may be a read error. The rearrangement links TRBV27 to TRBJ2-7; no firm D call. The CDR3 covers 13 residues. Per the germline V gene, CDR1 is MNHEY and CDR2 is SMNVEV (reference sequence). The CDR3 DNA reads TGTGCCAGCAGTTTGGGGTTATCCTACAAGCAGTACTTC. This gives the protein CASSLGLSYKQYF.

This clonotype appeared a few times. The V gene is TRBV6-6, the J gene TRBJ1-2, with D possibly matching TRBD1 (5 bases). The CDR3 totals 12 residues. V was pared by 2 bases and J by 4 bases, with 5 bases between. Germline V CDR1 and CDR2: MNHNY, SVGAGI (reference sequence). CDR3 nucleotides: TGTGCCAGCAGTTACGACAGCTATGGCTACACCTTC. It yields the protein CASSYDSYGYTF.

Only a few counts were recorded for this clonotype. CDR3 bases: TGTGCCAGCAGTTTGGCGACAGGGCCCCGCGAGCAGTACTTC. Residues: CASSLATGPREQYF. The rearrangement joins TRBV28 to TRBJ2-7, with TRBD1 matching over 7 bases. CDR3 length: 14 amino acids. Germline-derived CDR1 and CDR2 are MDHEN and SYDVKM. With V trimmed by 3 bases and J by 6 bases, 8 bases remained unmatched.

The rearrangement joins TRBV5-1 to TRBJ2-2; D remains ambiguous. The V end was cut by 1 base, the J end by 4 bases, with 11 bases between. The CDR3 sequence is 15 residues long. Germline V gene data show CDR1 as SGHRS and CDR2 as YFSETQ. CDR3 in amino acids: CASSLREPGTGELFF. CDR3 coding DNA: TGCGCCAGCAGCTTGCGTGAACCGGGCACCGGGGAGCTGTTTTTT.

This clonotype appeared a few times. This chain joins TRBV20-1 and TRBJ1-1, with 7 bases identical to TRBD1. Germline V gene sequence: CDR1 DFQATT, CDR2 SNEGSKA (reference sequence). The CDR3 is 14 residues long. With V trimmed by 6 bases and J by 5 bases, 12 bases remained unmatched. The CDR3 spells CSALKTGRGTEAFF. In DNA, the CDR3 is TGCAGTGCCTTAAAGACAGGGCGAGGGACTGAAGCTTTCTTT.

The chain is built from TRBV6-5 and TRBJ2-1; possibly TRBD2 for D (5 bases). Germline V gene sequence: CDR1 MNHEY, CDR2 SVGAGI. CDR3 length equals 13 residues. Trimming took off 5 bases at V and 13 bases at J, with 18 bases between the two ends. The CDR3 spells CASSLTLGETQFF. The CDR3 DNA sequence: TGTGCCAGCAGTCTCACTCTCGGGGAGACCCAGTTCTTC.

The chain uses TRBV5-1 and TRBJ2-3, with D possibly being TRBD1 (6 bases). Germline lookup yields CDR1 SGHRS and CDR2 YFSETQ. The CDR3 runs 15 residues. With 4 bases removed from V and 5 bases from J, the gap between germline ends came to 17 bases. The CDR3: CASSQQGRGGDTQYF. The CDR3 DNA sequence: TGCGCCAGCAGCCAACAGGGTCGAGGGGGAGATACGCAGTATTTT. The full variable domain, in which reference TRBV5-1 and TRBJ2-3 provide the parts outside the CDR3, is KAGVTQTPRYLIKTRGQQVTLSCSPISGHRSVSWYQQTPGQGLQFLFEYFSETQRNKGNFPGRFSGRQFSNSRSEMNVSTLELGDSALYLCASSQQGRGGDTQYFGPGTRLTVL.

The sample holds a few counts of this clonotype. The chain has TRBV5-5 and TRBJ1-2, with D perhaps matching TRBD1 (5 bases). The germline CDR1 and CDR2 sequences are SGHKS and YYEKEE (reference sequence). This CDR3 has 16 amino acids. The V end was cut by 4 bases, the J end by 7 bases, with 23 bases between. The CDR3 protein is CASSLQGPHLLGGYTF. CDR3 sequence (DNA): TGTGCCAGCAGCCTTCAGGGACCCCATTTATTGGGTGGCTACACCTTC.

This clonotype was observed a handful of times. The V call is TRBV7-2, the J call TRBJ2-5; TRBD2 aligns across 7 bases. The CDR3 covers 17 residues. Germline V gene lookup returns CDR1 SGHTA and CDR2 FQGNSA. V shed 0 bases, J shed 5 bases, and the junction held 12 bases outside the gene matches. The CDR3 loop reads CASSLAPWAGRGETQYF. The CDR3 DNA sequence: TGTGCCAGCAGCTTAGCTCCGTGGGCGGGGAGGGGTGAGACCCAGTACTTC.